A selection of T cell receptor beta chains follows, all from one sample in a study of vaccination and CD4 T cells after COVID-19. TCRdb used MiXCR to reprocess the PCR reads, holding one entry per CDR3 protein. The table has over 7,500 distinct CDR3 sequences, more than 25% seen once. No cognate antigen is known for these TCRs. Source material: CD4+ T cells from blood, cultured in vitro. The receptor source for this set is a human donor in good health. Both conserved end residues are part of each CDR3. Fields, in order: CDR3 DNA, CDR3 protein, J gene, D gene, clone size, CDR3 length, V gene. The D gene is left open where the match is weak. Clone size appears in some rows only: once, few, many, or a class for an expanded clone.

TGTGCCAGCAGTTACAACACCGAATCGACCTACCGCGACGAGCAGTACTTC | CASSYNTESTYRDEQYF | TRBJ2-7 | . | few | 17 | TRBV6-2/TRBV6-3
TGTGCCAGCAGGACAGGGGACTATAATTCACCCCTCCACTTT | CASRTGDYNSPLHF | TRBJ1-6 | TRBD1 | few | 14 | TRBV6-1
TGTGCCAGCGGGGGACTCATGGGCAATCAGCCCCAGCATTTT | CASGGLMGNQPQHF | TRBJ1-5 | . | few | 14 | TRBV2
TGTGCCAGCAGTCCCAACATGGAGGGTAGGGCTGAAGCTTTCTTT | CASSPNMEGRAEAFF | TRBJ1-1 | . | once | 15 | TRBV28
TGTGCCTGGAGTGAGGGACGGAATAATTCACCCCTCCACTTT | CAWSEGRNNSPLHF | TRBJ1-6 | . | few | 14 | TRBV30
TGTGCCAGCAGCTCAGGGGAACAGCCCCAGCATTTT | CASSSGEQPQHF | TRBJ1-5 | . | . | 12 | TRBV12-3/TRBV12-4
TGTGCCAGCAGCTTAGAGGGTACAGGTTCTGTAGAAGCTTTCTTT | CASSLEGTGSVEAFF | TRBJ1-1 | . | few | 15 | TRBV7-8
TGTGCCAGCAGCTTGGTCTCTAACACCGGGGAGCTGTTTTTT | CASSLVSNTGELFF | TRBJ2-2 | . | . | 14 | TRBV5-4
TGTGCCAGCAGCCCCGGGCCGAGCAACTATGGCTACACCTTC | CASSPGPSNYGYTF | TRBJ1-2 | . | few | 14 | TRBV11-2
TGCAGTGCCGTGTCGGCAGGCACAGATACGCAGTATTTT | CSAVSAGTDTQYF | TRBJ2-3 | . | . | 13 | TRBV20-1
TGCGCCAGCAGCAACGTTCAGGGTTGGACTGAAGCTTTCTTT | CASSNVQGWTEAFF | TRBJ1-1 | . | . | 14 | TRBV5-1
TGTGCCAGCAGGATGGGGACAGGGTTCGCTGGCTACACCTTC | CASRMGTGFAGYTF | TRBJ1-2 | TRBD1 | . | 14 | TRBV2
TGTGCCAGCAGCGTAGCGGGACAGGGGGCCTACGAGCAGTACTTC | CASSVAGQGAYEQYF | TRBJ2-7 | TRBD1 | . | 15 | TRBV9